The 25 T cell receptor beta chains below were found in one sample sequenced in a study of cytotoxic CD8 clonotypes in ibrutinib-treated CLL. Assay used: immunoSEQ multiplex PCR; TCRdb lists only in-frame clones, some missing. The sample lists 100,000 to 150,000 clones, approximately 85% seen once, with approximately 2% in the top ten. Sequenced here: PBMCs, sampled after 24 months of ibrutinib treatment. These receptors all come from a human donor with chronic lymphocytic leukemia.

The CDR3 DNA reads TGTGCCAGCAGCACCCAGCCGGTGGGGGGAGCTGAGCAGTACTTC. Translation: CASSTQPVGGAEQYF. The chain uses TRBV7-3 and TRBJ2-7; D may be TRBD2 (6 bases). The V gene lost 5 bases and the J gene lost 7 bases, with 21 bases spanning the gap. Germline CDR1 is SGHTA and CDR2 is FQGTGA. CDR3 length equals 15 residues.

The V and J genes are TRBV28 and TRBJ2-7; TRBD1 agrees at 9 bases. Germline V gene data show CDR1 as MDHEN and CDR2 as SYDVKM. J gave up 2 bases and V 5 bases, and 10 bases lay outside the gene matches. The length of the CDR3 is 16 residues. CDR3 sequence: CASSLPRDRDAYEQYF. For the CDR3, the DNA is TGTGCCAGCAGTCTCCCCCGGGACAGGGACGCCTACGAGCAGTACTTC.

The chain couples TRBV19 to TRBJ2-1; possible D gene TRBD2, 6 bases. CDR3 length: 14 amino acids. Trimming pared 7 bases from V and 0 bases from J, leaving 10 bases between. Germline loops: CDR1 LNHDA, CDR2 SQIVND (reference sequence). For the CDR3, the DNA is TGTGCCAGTATGACGGGGGACTCCTACAATGAGCAGTTCTTC. Amino acid sequence: CASMTGDSYNEQFF.

The chain has TRBV7-2 and TRBJ2-1, with 9 bases that match TRBD1. Germline V lookup: CDR1 SGHTA, CDR2 FQGNSA. V trimming: 5 bases; J trimming: 12 bases; junction bases outside the gene matches: 5. The CDR3 contains 12 residues. CDR3 coding DNA: TGTGCCAGCAGCGTGGACAGGGGAGTGCAGTTCTTC. This encodes CASSVDRGVQFF.

This chain links TRBV4-3 with TRBJ2-2; 9 nucleotides agree with TRBD1. The CDR3 has 16 amino acids. Trimming removed 3 bases from V and 4 bases from J; junction bases left unmatched: 6. The germline gives CDR1 LGHNA, CDR2 YSLEER. The CDR3 is CASSQNRGRSTGELFF. CDR3 nucleotide sequence: TGCGCCAGCAGCCAGAACAGGGGGCGAAGCACCGGGGAGCTGTTTTTT.

The CDR3 loop is CASSSLAGGHEQFF. Here the CDR3 DNA reads TGTGCCAGCAGCTCTCTAGCGGGGGGTCATGAGCAGTTCTTC. V gene TRBV11-1 combines with J gene TRBJ2-1; 11 bases map to TRBD2. Per germline, CDR1 SGHAT and CDR2 FQDESV (reference sequence). This CDR3 comprises 14 residues. Losses at the gene ends were 4 bases for V and 8 bases for J; bases not matched to a gene: 4.

CDR3 sequence reads: CASSSRGGYGYTF. In nucleotides, the CDR3 is TGTGCCAGCAGCTCGAGGGGTGGGTATGGCTACACCTTC. The rearrangement uses TRBV7-9 and TRBJ1-2; D is perhaps TRBD1 (5 bases). Germline V lookup: CDR1 SEHNR, CDR2 FQNEAQ (reference sequence). This CDR3 contains 13 residues. V lost 4 bases to trimming and J lost 5 bases, with 11 bases between them.

The genes are TRBV7-2 and TRBJ2-3, with D tentatively TRBD1 (5 bases). V lost 1 base and J 0 bases, leaving 11 bases between the germline ends. There are 16 residues in the CDR3. Germline assignment: CDR1 SGHTA and CDR2 FQGNSA. CDR3 sequence: CASSLGQSFSTDTQYF. The CDR3 nucleotides read TGTGCCAGCAGCTTAGGACAGAGTTTTAGCACAGATACGCAGTATTTT.

The V call is TRBV19, the J call TRBJ1-3; D is uncertain. Trimming took off 11 bases at V and 0 bases at J, with 14 bases between the two ends. CDR1 LNHDA and CDR2 SQIVND come from the germline V gene (reference sequence). The CDR3 extends over 14 amino acids. CDR3 residues: CASRSRSSGNTIYF. The DNA of the CDR3 is TGTGCCTCGCGCTCCAGGAGCTCTGGAAACACCATATATTTT.

The rearrangement uses TRBV7-9 and TRBJ1-1; D is uncertain. The CDR3 spans 15 residues. Germline CDR1 and CDR2: SEHNR and FQNEAQ (reference sequence). V shed 2 bases and J shed 1 base, with 11 bases lying between them. The DNA of the CDR3 is TGTGCCAGCAGCTTATTCGTGGATCGGAACACTGAAGCTTTCTTT. Protein sequence: CASSLFVDRNTEAFF.

The chain recombines TRBV5-1 with TRBJ2-3, with 10 positions matching TRBD1. This CDR3 spans 16 amino acids. Germline V gene data show CDR1 as SGHRS and CDR2 as YFSETQ. V lost 1 base to trimming and J lost 3 bases; unmatched junction nucleotides: 5. As DNA, the CDR3 is TGCGCCAGCAGCTTGAGCCCGGGACAGGGGACAGATACGCAGTATTTT. Its protein product is CASSLSPGQGTDTQYF.

This chain connects TRBV2 to TRBJ2-7; D ambiguous. Per the germline V gene, CDR1 is SNHLY and CDR2 is FYNNEI. The V and J ends lost 7 bases and 2 bases respectively, with 12 bases between them. CDR3 length equals 13 residues. CDR3 sequence reads: CASTAIGAYEQYF. Written as DNA, the CDR3 is TGTGCCAGCACGGCAATTGGGGCCTACGAGCAGTACTTC.

This chain joins TRBV2 and TRBJ1-2; 9 positions match TRBD1. Germline CDR1 reads SNHLY; CDR2 reads FYNNEI. The CDR3 totals 14 residues. J lost 6 bases, V lost 6 bases, and 8 bases had no gene match. The CDR3 region is CASSNGGTGHGYTF. CDR3 DNA: TGTGCCAGCAGCAACGGGGGGACAGGGCATGGCTACACCTTC.

The V call is TRBV4-2, the J call TRBJ2-6; D not resolved. Per germline, CDR1 LGHNA and CDR2 YNFKEQ. This CDR3 region has 16 residues. Trimming took 0 bases from V and 2 from J, leaving 8 bases between them. CDR3 residues: CASSQDLSPGANVLTF. In nucleotides, the CDR3 is TGTGCCAGCAGCCAAGATTTATCCCCTGGGGCCAACGTCCTGACTTTC.

This chain joins TRBV5-5 and TRBJ1-5; D unclear. CDR3 length equals 16 residues. Germline CDR1 reads SGHKS; CDR2 reads YYEKEE (reference sequence). V was cut by 4 bases and J by 0 bases, with 14 bases left in between. The CDR3 DNA follows: TGTGCCAGCAGCGCGCGGGCCCTCTATAGCAATCAGCCCCAGCATTTT. This gives the protein CASSARALYSNQPQHF.

This clone has just one count. The chain is built from TRBV7-2 and TRBJ1-2, with D maybe TRBD1 (6 bases). The germline V gene encodes CDR1 SGHTA and CDR2 FQGNSA. The CDR3 has 13 residues. Trimming took 5 bases from V and 4 from J, leaving 11 bases between them. This CDR3 is CASSQDRSYGYTF. The CDR3 DNA is TGTGCCAGCAGCCAGGACAGATCCTATGGCTACACCTTC.

The chain couples TRBV5-6 to TRBJ2-7, with a weak D call TRBD1 (5 bases). This CDR3 has 16 residues. Germline CDR1 and CDR2: SGHDT and YYEEEE. Deletions cut 4 bases from V and 2 bases from J, with 19 bases between. For the CDR3, the DNA is TGTGCCAGCAGCCTGTCAGGGCGTACCCAGACCTACGAGCAGTACTTC. Protein product: CASSLSGRTQTYEQYF.

Written as DNA, the CDR3 is TGCGCCAGCAGCTCCGGACAGGGGGCTACAGATACGCAGTATTTT. This codes for CASSSGQGATDTQYF. The chain has TRBV5-1 and TRBJ2-3; 11 bases line up with TRBD1. CDR3 size: 15 residues. Germline loops: CDR1 SGHRS, CDR2 YFSETQ. V lost 3 bases and J lost 3; bases outside the gene matches: 3.

The chain has TRBV6-4 and TRBJ2-1; D gene uncertain. CDR1 and CDR2 (germline): MRHNA, SNTAGT. Trimming pared 3 bases from V and 0 bases from J, leaving 9 bases between. The CDR3 is 15 amino acids. Written as DNA, the CDR3 is TGTGCCAGCAGTGAAAAGCTTAGCTCCTACAATGAGCAGTTCTTC. Residues: CASSEKLSSYNEQFF.

This clone was picked up a small number of times. This chain joins TRBV28 and TRBJ2-3; 12 bases agree with TRBD1. This CDR3 contains 15 residues. The junction had 5 bases not matched to a gene; V was cut back by 6 bases and J by 4 bases. Germline CDR1 and CDR2: MDHEN and SYDVKM. As DNA, the CDR3 is TGTGCCAGCAGGGAAAGGGACAGGGGGCCAGATACGCAGTATTTT. It encodes CASRERDRGPDTQYF.

V usage is TRBV28 and J usage is TRBJ1-1; no clear D gene. This CDR3 is built from 12 residues. Germline V gives CDR1 MDHEN, CDR2 SYDVKM. V lost 2 bases to trimming and J lost 2 bases, with 3 bases between them. The CDR3 nucleotides read TGTGCCAGCAGTTTAAGCAACACTGAAGCTTTCTTT. This encodes CASSLSNTEAFF.

The J gene is TRBJ2-2, the V gene TRBV6-4, with D perhaps matching TRBD1 or TRBD2 (6 bases each). The V and J ends lost 8 bases and 6 bases respectively, with 19 bases between them. The CDR3 extends over 15 amino acids. Germline CDR1 and CDR2: MRHNA and SNTAGT. The CDR3 sequence is CASSSMGGAPGELFF. As DNA, the CDR3 is TGTGCCAGCTCTTCGATGGGGGGCGCCCCCGGGGAGCTGTTTTTT.

The DNA for the CDR3 is TGCGCCAGCAGCCAAGATACGGGTCGGAACTATGGCTACACCTTC. It encodes CASSQDTGRNYGYTF. The V call is TRBV4-1, the J call TRBJ1-2; D is ambiguous. CDR1 is MGHRA, CDR2 YSYEKL, per germline. Trimming cost V 0 bases and J 2 bases, with 10 bases left between them. This CDR3 comprises 15 residues.

The gene calls are TRBV28 and TRBJ2-1; 11 nucleotides line up with TRBD2. Germline trimming cut 8 bases from V and 4 bases from J; bases unmatched to any gene: 7. There are 15 residues in the CDR3. Germline loops: CDR1 MDHEN, CDR2 SYDVKM. CDR3 in amino acids: CASQRVAGGYNEQFF. In DNA, the CDR3 is TGTGCCAGCCAAAGGGTAGCGGGGGGGTACAATGAGCAGTTCTTC. Full variable domain (missing parts from reference TRBV28 and TRBJ2-1): DVKVTQSSRYLVKRTGEKVFLECVQDMDHENMFWYRQDPGLGLRLIYFSYDVKMKEKGDIPEGYSVSREKKERFSLILESASTNQTSMYLCASQRVAGGYNEQFFGPGTRLTVL.

The chain couples TRBV28 to TRBJ1-2; a possible D gene is TRBD1 (5 bases). Germline assignment: CDR1 MDHEN and CDR2 SYDVKM. The V end lost 5 bases, the J end lost 6 bases, and 19 bases lay between the germline ends. CDR3 length: 15 residues. CDR3 DNA sequence: TGTGCCAGCAGTCTACTGACCTCCCTAGGGGATGGCTACACCTTC. This gives the protein CASSLLTSLGDGYTF.